Listed below are T cell receptor beta chains from one sample, sequenced in a study of blood T cell repertoires in COVID-19. The assay was immunoSEQ multiplex PCR, and TCRdb's table has in-frame clones only and misses some. The table has roughly 200,000 clones, 82% seen once. Sequencing was done on a sample of PBMCs or T cells enriched from blood (not recorded which). These receptors came from a woman aged 55-70 years with acute COVID-19. The CDR3 runs from the conserved cysteine through the conserved F or W. A D gene is named only where the DNA matches it firmly. Clone size appears in some rows only: once, few, many, or a class for an expanded clone.

V gene	CDR3 length	clone size	J gene	D gene	CDR3 protein	CDR3 DNA
TRBV9	15	-	TRBJ2-1	TRBD2	CASSASGGLYNEQFF	TGTGCCAGCAGCGCTAGCGGGGGGCTATACAATGAGCAGTTCTTC
TRBV5-1	16	-	TRBJ1-5	-	CASSLAPREPGQPQHF	TGCGCCAGCAGCTTGGCCCCGCGGGAACCTGGACAGCCCCAGCATTTT
TRBV5-1	17	-	TRBJ2-1	TRBD2	CASSPSGGVSSYNEQFF	TGCGCCAGCAGCCCCTCGGGGGGGGTCAGCTCCTACAATGAGCAGTTCTTC
TRBV5-4	17	-	TRBJ1-6	-	CASSLGRAGFYNSPLHF	TGTGCCAGCAGCTTGGGCCGGGCGGGGTTCTATAATTCACCCCTCCACTTT
TRBV2	15	once	TRBJ2-1	-	CASSEGRPSYNEQFF	TGTGCCAGCAGTGAAGGGAGGCCCTCCTACAATGAGCAGTTCTTC
TRBV28	13	-	TRBJ1-1	-	CASSSHFGSEAFF	TGTGCCAGCAGTTCTCATTTCGGGTCTGAAGCTTTCTTT
TRBV28	13	-	TRBJ2-3	-	CASSPKPAAAQYF	TGTGCCAGCAGCCCTAAACCGGCAGCGGCGCAGTATTTT
TRBV6-4	14	-	TRBJ2-1	-	CASSDSGGHNEQFF	TGTGCCAGCAGTGACTCCGGCGGCCACAATGAGCAGTTCTTC
TRBV4-3	13	-	TRBJ1-2	-	CASSQGGGYGYTF	TGCGCCAGCAGCCAAGGGGGAGGCTATGGCTACACCTTC
TRBV7-5	18	-	TRBJ1-5	-	CARSPILIPGQGDQPQHF	TGTGCCAGAAGCCCGATCCTTATTCCGGGACAGGGGGACCAGCCCCAGCATTTT
TRBV5-1	13	-	TRBJ2-7	TRBD1	CASSPQGYDEQYF	TGCGCCAGCAGCCCACAGGGGTATGACGAGCAGTACTTC
TRBV7-9	14	-	TRBJ1-2	TRBD1	CASSPGTGGYGYTF	TGTGCCAGCAGCCCCGGGACAGGGGGCTATGGCTACACCTTC
TRBV2	16	-	TRBJ2-2	-	CASSPQEGVGAGELFF	TGTGCCAGCAGCCCCCAAGAGGGAGTTGGCGCCGGGGAGCTGTTTTTT
TRBV7-9	15	-	TRBJ2-1	TRBD2	CASSSSGRARNEQFF	TGTGCCAGCAGCTCCAGCGGGAGGGCCCGCAATGAGCAGTTCTTC
TRBV2	14	-	TRBJ1-5	-	CASTSLANNQPQHF	TGTGCCAGCACCTCGTTAGCGAACAATCAGCCCCAGCATTTT
TRBV30	19	-	TRBJ2-5	TRBD2	CAWSPSPGTSGGESKTQYF	TGTGCCTGGAGTCCGTCCCCCGGGACTAGCGGGGGGGAATCGAAGACCCAGTACTTC
TRBV4-3	16	few	TRBJ2-2	TRBD1	CASSQVRQGSTGELFF	TGCGCCAGCAGCCAAGTGCGACAGGGAAGCACCGGGGAGCTGTTTTTT
TRBV5-4	11	-	TRBJ2-5	-	CASSFKETQYF	TGTGCCAGCAGCTTTAAAGAGACCCAGTACTTC
TRBV28	12	-	TRBJ1-2	-	CASTQGHYGYTF	TGTGCCAGCACCCAGGGCCACTATGGCTACACCTTC
TRBV27	15	-	TRBJ1-6	TRBD1	CASTPKTGTNSPLHF	TGTGCCAGCACCCCAAAGACAGGGACGAATTCACCCCTCCACTTT
TRBV9	12	-	TRBJ1-3	TRBD1	CASSAARDRTHF	TGTGCCAGCAGCGCAGCCCGGGACAGGACCCATTTT
TRBV5-6	16	-	TRBJ2-1	TRBD2	CASSDPGGGLYNEQFF	TGTGCCAGCAGCGACCCGGGGGGGGGCTTGTACAATGAGCAGTTCTTC
TRBV14	16	-	TRBJ2-5	-	CASSQALGFWQETQYF	TGTGCCAGCAGCCAAGCCCTGGGCTTCTGGCAAGAGACCCAGTACTTC
TRBV7-2	14	-	TRBJ1-2	TRBD1	CASSSQGDRGFNTF	TGTGCCAGCAGCTCCCAAGGGGACAGGGGGTTTAACACCTTC
TRBV10-2	12	-	TRBJ2-3	-	CASSEWPSTQYF	TGCGCCAGCAGTGAGTGGCCTAGTACGCAGTATTTT
TRBV4-2	14	-	TRBJ1-4	-	CASSYRQDYEKLFF	TGTGCCAGCAGCTACCGACAGGACTATGAAAAACTGTTTTTT
TRBV15	17	-	TRBJ2-1	-	CATSRTYTGLRNDEQFF	TGTGCCACCAGCAGAACATACACAGGGCTACGGAACGATGAGCAGTTCTTC
TRBV9	14	-	TRBJ2-2	-	CASSGGVNTGELFF	TGTGCCAGCAGTGGAGGGGTGAACACCGGGGAGCTGTTTTTT
TRBV29-1	11	-	TRBJ2-1	-	CSVFGANEQFF	TGCAGCGTCTTCGGTGCCAATGAGCAGTTCTTC
TRBV7-8	14	-	TRBJ1-6	-	CASSPQTGFSPLHF	TGTGCCAGCAGCCCCCAAACAGGGTTTTCACCCCTCCACTTT
TRBV5-1	14	-	TRBJ2-3	-	CASSIRQGTDTQYF	TGCGCCAGCAGCATCCGACAGGGCACAGATACGCAGTATTTT
TRBV5-1	15	-	TRBJ2-3	-	CASSLAGHFTDTQYF	TGCGCCAGCAGCTTGGCGGGACACTTCACAGATACGCAGTATTTT
TRBV19	13	-	TRBJ1-3	-	CASSIQSGNTIYF	TGTGCCAGTAGTATACAATCTGGAAACACCATATATTTT
TRBV28	11	once	TRBJ1-1	-	CASQANTEAFF	TGTGCCAGCCAGGCGAACACTGAAGCTTTCTTT
TRBV5-1	15	-	TRBJ2-7	TRBD2	CASTLGLAGVDEQYF	TGCGCCAGCACACTAGGACTAGCGGGAGTAGACGAGCAGTACTTC
TRBV7-8	14	-	TRBJ1-1	-	CASSVTGYDTEAFF	TGTGCCAGCAGCGTAACAGGGTATGACACTGAAGCTTTCTTT
TRBV19	16	-	TRBJ2-1	-	CASSISGGTLVNEQFF	TGTGCCAGTAGTATTTCCGGCGGGACTCTGGTGAATGAGCAGTTCTTC
TRBV19	17	-	TRBJ1-5	-	CASSIEGKGAGNQPQHF	TGTGCCAGTAGTATAGAGGGAAAAGGGGCTGGCAATCAGCCCCAGCATTTT
TRBV4-2	15	-	TRBJ2-1	-	CASSQDGLARNEQFF	TGTGCCAGCAGCCAAGATGGGTTAGCGAGGAATGAGCAGTTCTTC
TRBV3-1/TRBV3-2	14	-	TRBJ1-5	TRBD1	CASSHNRGDQPQHF	TGTGCCAGCAGCCATAACAGGGGAGACCAGCCCCAGCATTTT
TRBV4-3	15	-	TRBJ2-1	-	CASRRYLGARGEQFF	TGCGCCAGCAGGCGGTATTTGGGGGCCAGAGGAGAGCAGTTCTTC
TRBV18	13	-	TRBJ1-3	-	CASKESSGNTIYF	TGTGCCAGCAAGGAGAGCTCTGGAAACACCATATATTTT
TRBV7-2	13	few	TRBJ1-5	-	CASSLGPEQPQHF	TGTGCCAGCAGCTTAGGGCCAGAACAGCCCCAGCATTTT
TRBV6-5	12	-	TRBJ2-7	-	CASRQERDEQYF	TGTGCCAGCAGGCAGGAGCGGGACGAGCAGTACTTC
TRBV7-2	16	-	TRBJ1-1	TRBD1	CASSQVPGQANTEAFF	TGTGCCAGCAGCCAAGTTCCTGGACAGGCGAACACTGAAGCTTTCTTT
TRBV7-2	17	-	TRBJ1-6	TRBD1	CASSLNGQGTYNSPLHF	TGTGCCAGCAGCTTAAACGGACAGGGGACTTATAATTCACCCCTCCACTTT
TRBV7-2	15	-	TRBJ1-2	-	CASSLHDKISPSYTF	TGTGCCAGCAGCTTACACGACAAGATTTCCCCCAGCTACACCTTC